Detailed here is one T cell receptor (beta chain). Its cognate antigen is unknown. At one of its ends the junction is not consistent with the germline gene, which may arise from a read error. This sample was taken from a study of T-cell reconstitution after alpha-beta-depleted transplantation in children. The study, taken as a whole, reports: Reported findings indicate that, about two months after transplant, alpha-beta T cells came from several hundred expanded clones, which were derived from non-depleted graft cells. Most T-cell counts and diversity one year after the transplant came from T cells that were newly produced.

Preparation of the TCRbeta library used unique molecular identifiers. In TCRdb, the PCR reads were re-called with MiXCR into one record per CDR3 protein. The sample records hundreds of thousands of distinct CDR3 sequences, 13% being singletons. Per germline, CDR1 KGHSH and CDR2 LQKENI. This CDR3 comprises 16 residues. The genes are TRBV18 and TRBJ2-1, with 8 nucleotides matching TRBD2. This TCR was sampled from a girl aged 2 to 9 with congenital amegakaryocytic thrombocytopenia, due to receive a stem cell transplant. Sequences were derived from PBMCs, sampled before TCRalphabeta/CD19-depleted stem cell transplant. The CDR3 loop reads CAISPPGLAGYNEQFF. The CDR3 DNA follows: TGTGCCATCTCACCGCCGGGTCTAGCGGGCTACAATGAGCAGTTCTTC.